Listed below are T cell receptor beta chains from one sample, sequenced in a study of OX40 agonist ivuxolimab in advanced cancers. The protocol was immunoSEQ multiplex PCR, while the TCRdb copy is restricted to in-frame clones and leaves out a portion. The repertoire consists of some 19,000 clones, with 83% occurring once and the leading ten covering about 50%. This sample comprised CD4+ or CD8+ T cells sorted from blood, obtained in a trial of the OX40 agonist ivuxolimab. These receptors were taken from an adult with an advanced solid tumor such as melanoma, head and neck, liver or kidney cancer. CDR3s include the opening cysteine and the closing phenylalanine or tryptophan. The D gene is left open where the match is weak. Part of the rows lack a size; the others show once, few, many or a class for expanded clones.

V gene: TRBV19; J gene: TRBJ1-5; clone size: -; D gene: -; CDR3 length: 16; CDR3 DNA: TGTGCCAGTAGTCCTTTCCGGGAAGGACGCAATCAGCCCCAGCATTTT; CDR3 protein: CASSPFREGRNQPQHF
V gene: TRBV7-9; J gene: TRBJ1-1; clone size: once; D gene: -; CDR3 length: 13; CDR3 DNA: TGTGCCAGCAGCCCGACACTGAACACTGAAGCTTTCTTT; CDR3 protein: CASSPTLNTEAFF
V gene: TRBV5-6; J gene: TRBJ2-7; clone size: -; D gene: TRBD1; CDR3 length: 14; CDR3 DNA: TGTGCCAGCAGCATCGGGACAGGGGCCATCGAGCAGTACTTC; CDR3 protein: CASSIGTGAIEQYF
V gene: TRBV4-1; J gene: TRBJ1-1; clone size: -; D gene: -; CDR3 length: 15; CDR3 DNA: TGCGCCAGCAGCCTAGGGGGGGCAGGGCGATCTGAAGCTTTCTTT; CDR3 protein: CASSLGGAGRSEAFF
V gene: TRBV4-3; J gene: TRBJ1-1; clone size: -; D gene: -; CDR3 length: 16; CDR3 DNA: TGCGCCAGCAGCCAAGATAATGAACAGTTTAACACTGAAGCTTTCTTT; CDR3 protein: CASSQDNEQFNTEAFF
V gene: TRBV6-1; J gene: TRBJ2-1; clone size: -; D gene: TRBD2; CDR3 length: 15; CDR3 DNA: TGTGCCAGCAGTATTAGCGGGGGGGCCTACAATGAGCAGTTCTTC; CDR3 protein: CASSISGGAYNEQFF
V gene: TRBV5-4; J gene: TRBJ2-7; clone size: -; D gene: TRBD1; CDR3 length: 15; CDR3 DNA: TGTGCCAGCAGCCCACCGGGACAGCTGAGGGGCGAGCAGTACTTC; CDR3 protein: CASSPPGQLRGEQYF
V gene: TRBV7-6; J gene: TRBJ1-1; clone size: few; D gene: -; CDR3 length: 14; CDR3 DNA: TGTGCCAGCAGCTTGCACAGAGGAAACACTGAAGCTTTCTTT; CDR3 protein: CASSLHRGNTEAFF
V gene: TRBV4-1; J gene: TRBJ2-3; clone size: -; D gene: -; CDR3 length: 14; CDR3 DNA: TGCGCCAGCAGCCAAGATGCGTACACAGATACGCAGTATTTT; CDR3 protein: CASSQDAYTDTQYF
V gene: TRBV10-3; J gene: TRBJ1-5; clone size: -; D gene: TRBD1; CDR3 length: 16; CDR3 DNA: TGTGCCACCTGGGACAGCCCGGGGGATGCCAATCAGCCCCAGCATTTT; CDR3 protein: CATWDSPGDANQPQHF
V gene: TRBV5-6; J gene: TRBJ1-3; clone size: -; D gene: -; CDR3 length: 13; CDR3 DNA: TGTGCCAGCAGCTTGCGGGGACAAAAGCCCATATATTTT; CDR3 protein: CASSLRGQKPIYF
V gene: TRBV13; J gene: TRBJ1-6; clone size: few; D gene: TRBD1; CDR3 length: 15; CDR3 DNA: TGTGCCAGCAGCTTGGCTCGAAGGACAGGGTCACCCCTCCACTTT; CDR3 protein: CASSLARRTGSPLHF
V gene: TRBV2; J gene: TRBJ2-3; clone size: -; D gene: TRBD1; CDR3 length: 13; CDR3 DNA: TGTGCCGTTGGGACAACGACAGGGCATACGCAGTATTTT; CDR3 protein: CAVGTTTGHTQYF
V gene: TRBV11-3; J gene: TRBJ2-5; clone size: -; D gene: -; CDR3 length: 15; CDR3 DNA: TGTGCCAGCAGCTCCGAGGCGGGGGCTGGAGAGACCCAGTACTTC; CDR3 protein: CASSSEAGAGETQYF
V gene: TRBV19; J gene: TRBJ1-1; clone size: -; D gene: TRBD1; CDR3 length: 15; CDR3 DNA: TGTGCCAGTAGGGACTCGGTGCAGGGGGCCACTGAAGCTTTCTTT; CDR3 protein: CASRDSVQGATEAFF
V gene: TRBV7-9; J gene: TRBJ1-5; clone size: -; D gene: TRBD1; CDR3 length: 14; CDR3 DNA: TGTGCCAGCAGCTTAGTGGGACAGGGTCGGCCCCAGCATTTT; CDR3 protein: CASSLVGQGRPQHF
V gene: TRBV4-1; J gene: TRBJ2-2; clone size: -; D gene: -; CDR3 length: 15; CDR3 DNA: TGCGCCAGCAGCCGGTATCAGGGAAACACCGGGGAGCTGTTTTTT; CDR3 protein: CASSRYQGNTGELFF
V gene: TRBV11-2; J gene: TRBJ2-1; clone size: -; D gene: TRBD1; CDR3 length: 15; CDR3 DNA: TGTGCCAGCAGCTCCAGGACAGGGCATTACAATGAGCAGTTCTTC; CDR3 protein: CASSSRTGHYNEQFF
V gene: TRBV7-2; J gene: TRBJ2-6; clone size: -; D gene: -; CDR3 length: 19; CDR3 DNA: TGTGCCAGCAGCTTAGAAGGGCCAGGGGATTATTCTGGGGCCAACGTCCTGACTTTC; CDR3 protein: CASSLEGPGDYSGANVLTF
V gene: TRBV5-1; J gene: TRBJ2-7; clone size: medium-sized; D gene: -; CDR3 length: 11; CDR3 DNA: TGCGCCAGCAGCTCCTACTACGAGCAGTACTTC; CDR3 protein: CASSSYYEQYF
V gene: TRBV29-1; J gene: TRBJ1-2; clone size: -; D gene: TRBD1; CDR3 length: 15; CDR3 DNA: TGCAGCGTGCGGCCCCAGGACAGGGGTAACTATGGCTACACCTTC; CDR3 protein: CSVRPQDRGNYGYTF
V gene: TRBV15; J gene: TRBJ2-7; clone size: -; D gene: -; CDR3 length: 16; CDR3 DNA: TGTGCCACCAGCCTTCTATCCGAGGGCTGGGCCTACGAGCAGTACTTC; CDR3 protein: CATSLLSEGWAYEQYF
V gene: TRBV2; J gene: TRBJ2-7; clone size: -; D gene: -; CDR3 length: 13; CDR3 DNA: TGTGCCAGCAGTGAAGGAGTCGGCTACGAGCAGTACTTC; CDR3 protein: CASSEGVGYEQYF
V gene: TRBV5-1; J gene: TRBJ2-3; clone size: -; D gene: -; CDR3 length: 16; CDR3 DNA: TGCGCCAGCAGCTCCGACGTCCGGATTAGCACAGATACGCAGTATTTT; CDR3 protein: CASSSDVRISTDTQYF
V gene: TRBV7-9; J gene: TRBJ1-2; clone size: few; D gene: TRBD1; CDR3 length: 15; CDR3 DNA: TGTGCCAGCAGAGTGACGACAGGGGGCGCCGGAGGCTACACCTTC; CDR3 protein: CASRVTTGGAGGYTF
V gene: TRBV19; J gene: TRBJ2-3; clone size: -; D gene: -; CDR3 length: 14; CDR3 DNA: TGTGCCAGTAGTCTGGGGATCATCGGGGATACGCAGTATTTT; CDR3 protein: CASSLGIIGDTQYF
V gene: TRBV28; J gene: TRBJ1-1; clone size: -; D gene: -; CDR3 length: 11; CDR3 DNA: TGTGCCAGCACCTTCTACACTGAAGCTTTCTTT; CDR3 protein: CASTFYTEAFF